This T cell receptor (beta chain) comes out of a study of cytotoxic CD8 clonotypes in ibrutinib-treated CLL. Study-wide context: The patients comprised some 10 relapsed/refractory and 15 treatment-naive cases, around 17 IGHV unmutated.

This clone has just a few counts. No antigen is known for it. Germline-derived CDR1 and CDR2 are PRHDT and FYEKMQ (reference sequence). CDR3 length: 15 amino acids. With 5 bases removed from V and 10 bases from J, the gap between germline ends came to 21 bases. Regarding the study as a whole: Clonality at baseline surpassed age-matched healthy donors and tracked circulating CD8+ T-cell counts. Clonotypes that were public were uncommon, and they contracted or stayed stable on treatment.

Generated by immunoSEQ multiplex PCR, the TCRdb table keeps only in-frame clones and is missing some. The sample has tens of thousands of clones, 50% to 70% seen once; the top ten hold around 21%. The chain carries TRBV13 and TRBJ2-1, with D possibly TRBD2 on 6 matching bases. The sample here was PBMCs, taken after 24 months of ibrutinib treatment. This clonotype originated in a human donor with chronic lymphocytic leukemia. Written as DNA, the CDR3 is TGTGCCAGCAGCGTCCCCGATAGCGCCCTAGCGGAGCAGTTCTTC. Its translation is CASSVPDSALAEQFF.